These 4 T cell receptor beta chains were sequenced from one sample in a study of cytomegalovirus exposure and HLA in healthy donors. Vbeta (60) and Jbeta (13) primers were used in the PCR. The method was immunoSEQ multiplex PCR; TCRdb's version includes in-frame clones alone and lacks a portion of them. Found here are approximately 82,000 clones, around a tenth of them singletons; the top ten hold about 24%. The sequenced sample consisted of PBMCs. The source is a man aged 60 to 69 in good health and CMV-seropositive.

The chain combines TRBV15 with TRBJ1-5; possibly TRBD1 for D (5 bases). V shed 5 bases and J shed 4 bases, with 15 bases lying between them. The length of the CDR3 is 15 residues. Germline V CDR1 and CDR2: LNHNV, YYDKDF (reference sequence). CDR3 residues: CATSRRDPVNQPQHF. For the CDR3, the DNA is TGTGCCACCAGCCGGCGGGACCCAGTGAATCAGCCCCAGCATTTT.

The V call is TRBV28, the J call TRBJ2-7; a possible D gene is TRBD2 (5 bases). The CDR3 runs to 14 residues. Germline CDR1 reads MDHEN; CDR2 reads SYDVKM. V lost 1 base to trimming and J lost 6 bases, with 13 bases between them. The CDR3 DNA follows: TGTGCCAGCAGTTTATCTAGCAGTTTGGGCGAGCAGTACTTC. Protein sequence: CASSLSSSLGEQYF.

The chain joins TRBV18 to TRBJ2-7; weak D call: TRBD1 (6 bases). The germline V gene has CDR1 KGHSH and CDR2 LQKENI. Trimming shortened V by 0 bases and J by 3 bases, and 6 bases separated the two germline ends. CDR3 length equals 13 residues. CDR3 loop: CASSPPGGYEQYF. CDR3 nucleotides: TGTGCCAGCTCACCACCAGGGGGCTACGAGCAGTACTTC. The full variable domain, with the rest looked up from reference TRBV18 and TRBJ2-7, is NAGVMQNPRHLVRRRGQEARLRCSPMKGHSHVYWYRQLPEEGLKFMVYLQKENIIDESGMPKERFSAEFPKEGPSILRIQQVVRGDSAAYFCASSPPGGYEQYFGPGTRLTVT.

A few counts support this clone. The CDR3 DNA reads as TGTGCCAGCAGTGGGGCAGGGTCGTCGGAGACCCAGTACTTC. This translates into CASSGAGSSETQYF. The V gene is TRBV6-1, the J gene TRBJ2-5; tentative D call: TRBD1 (5 bases). V dropped 4 bases and J dropped 5 bases, with 14 bases sitting between them. The CDR3 length is 14 residues. Per germline, CDR1 MNHNS and CDR2 SASEGT.